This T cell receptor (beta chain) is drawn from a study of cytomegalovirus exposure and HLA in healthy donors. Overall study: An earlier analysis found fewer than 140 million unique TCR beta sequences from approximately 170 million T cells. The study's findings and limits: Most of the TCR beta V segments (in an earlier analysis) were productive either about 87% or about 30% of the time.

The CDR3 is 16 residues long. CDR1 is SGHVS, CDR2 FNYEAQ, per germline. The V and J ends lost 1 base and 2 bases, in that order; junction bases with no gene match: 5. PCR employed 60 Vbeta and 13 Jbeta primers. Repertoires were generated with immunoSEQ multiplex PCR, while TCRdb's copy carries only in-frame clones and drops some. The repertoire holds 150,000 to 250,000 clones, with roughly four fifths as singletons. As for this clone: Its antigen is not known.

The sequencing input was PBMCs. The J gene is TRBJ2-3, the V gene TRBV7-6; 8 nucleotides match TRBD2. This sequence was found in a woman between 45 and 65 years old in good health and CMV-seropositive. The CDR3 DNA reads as TGTGCCAGCAGCTTAGGTCCTAGCGGGTACACAGATACGCAGTATTTT. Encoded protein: CASSLGPSGYTDTQYF.